These 15 T cell receptor beta chains were all obtained from the same sample, sequenced in a study of radiotherapy plus CTLA-4 blockade in lung cancer. The data were produced by immunoSEQ multiplex PCR, yet TCRdb's version contains in-frame clones alone and is incomplete. The sample yields 50,000 to 65,000 clones, roughly 79% seen once. Material: peripheral blood, obtained from a patient treated with radiotherapy plus ipilimumab. Receptors originate from a human donor with non-small cell lung cancer whose response to radiotherapy plus ipilimumab could not be evaluated.

The J gene is TRBJ1-3, the V gene TRBV5-1; D is unresolved. Trimming removed 0 bases at V and 0 bases at J, with 10 bases between. The CDR3 sequence is 16 residues long. Per germline, CDR1 SGHRS and CDR2 YFSETQ. CDR3 in amino acids: CASSLERVGSGNTIYF. CDR3 bases: TGCGCCAGCAGCTTGGAACGGGTTGGCTCTGGAAACACCATATATTTT.

The rearrangement joins TRBV11-2 to TRBJ2-5, with 8 nucleotides matching TRBD1. The CDR3 is 14 amino acids. Trimming took 5 bases from V and 2 from J; bases not matched to a gene: 4. Germline values: CDR1 SGHAT, CDR2 FQNNGV. Here the CDR3 DNA reads TGTGCCAGCAGCCGGCGACAGGGGCAAGAGACCCAGTACTTC. Translation gives CASSRRQGQETQYF. Supplemented by reference TRBV11-2 and TRBJ2-5, the full variable domain reads EAGVAQSPRYKIIEKRQSVAFWCNPISGHATLYWYQQILGQGPKLLIQFQNNGVVDDSQLPKDRFSAERLKGVDSTLKIQPAKLEDSAVYLCASSRRQGQETQYFGPGTRLLVL.

This clone was seen more than once but under ten times. This rearrangement joins TRBV5-8 to TRBJ2-5; 12 bases fit TRBD1. The J segment lost 3 bases and the V segment lost 1 base, leaving 4 bases of the junction unmatched. This CDR3 spans 16 amino acids. Germline V lookup: CDR1 SGHTS, CDR2 YDEGEE. The CDR3 protein is CASSLPGQGAKETQYF. Here the CDR3 DNA reads TGTGCCAGCAGCTTGCCGGGACAGGGGGCTAAAGAGACCCAGTACTTC.

This clone appeared once. The rearrangement joins TRBV19 to TRBJ1-6, with 11 bases lining up with TRBD1. The CDR3 has 14 amino acids. Germline CDR1 LNHDA, CDR2 SQIVND (reference sequence). The V and J ends lost 9 bases and 8 bases, in that order; junction bases with no gene match: 6. This chain's CDR3 is CASRDRGSYSPLHF. In DNA, the CDR3 is TGTGCCAGCCGGGACAGGGGGTCTTATTCACCCCTCCACTTT.

As for this clone: This specimen includes other DNA sequences encoding the same CDR3. The chain couples TRBV14 to TRBJ1-5, with D perhaps TRBD1 (5 bases). Trimming pared 1 base from V and 5 bases from J, leaving 6 bases between. CDR3 length: 13 amino acids. From germline, CDR1 is SGHDN and CDR2 FVKESK. CDR3 sequence: CASSQGGDQPQHF. The DNA for the CDR3 is TGTGCCAGCAGCCAAGGGGGGGATCAGCCCCAGCATTTT.

A few counts support this clone. This chain connects TRBV10-1 to TRBJ2-1, with 8 bases that match TRBD1. Unmatched junction bases numbered 3, after V lost 8 bases and J lost 9 bases. The CDR3 loop spans 11 amino acids. Germline-derived CDR1 and CDR2 are WNHNN and SYGVQD (reference sequence). The CDR3 region is CASGQGGEQFF. CDR3 DNA: TGCGCCAGCGGACAGGGAGGTGAGCAGTTCTTC.

V and J are TRBV7-9 and TRBJ1-3, with 9 positions matching TRBD1. The CDR3 has 18 amino acids. Trimming removed 4 bases from V and 2 bases from J; junction bases left unmatched: 12. Looked up from germline, CDR1 is SEHNR and CDR2 is FQNEAQ (reference sequence). CDR3 DNA: TGTGCCAGCAGCTCCTGGCGTTTTGGGACAGGGCCTGGAAACACCATATATTTT. Translating gives CASSSWRFGTGPGNTIYF. The full variable domain, rest sourced from reference TRBV7-9 and TRBJ1-3, is DTGVSQNPRHKITKRGQNVTFRCDPISEHNRLYWYRQTLGQGPEFLTYFQNEAQLEKSRLLSDRFSAERPKGSFSTLEIQRTEQGDSAMYLCASSSWRFGTGPGNTIYFGEGSWLTVV.

V and J are TRBV7-2 and TRBJ1-3; the D gene is possibly TRBD1 (6 bases). The V gene lost 1 base and the J gene lost 3 bases, with 13 bases spanning the gap. This CDR3 contains 16 residues. The V gene's germline CDR1 is SGHTA and CDR2 FQGNSA. This CDR3 is CASSLVKTGFGNTIYF. As DNA, the CDR3 is TGTGCCAGCAGCTTAGTAAAAACAGGGTTTGGAAACACCATATATTTT.

This clone was counted a few times. The J gene is TRBJ2-3, the V gene TRBV28, with 7 nucleotides matching TRBD2. This CDR3 contains 15 residues. V gave up 3 bases and J gave up 2 bases; unmatched junction bases: 5. Germline-derived CDR1 and CDR2 are MDHEN and SYDVKM. The CDR3 here is CASSFRDYNTDTQYF. The CDR3 DNA follows: TGTGCCAGCAGTTTCCGGGACTACAACACAGATACGCAGTATTTT.

The chain carries TRBV9 and TRBJ2-3; D is unresolved. CDR1 and CDR2 from the germline V gene are SGDLS and YYNGEE. Trimming removed 0 bases from V and 4 bases from J, with 15 bases in between. The CDR3 has 16 residues. The CDR3 DNA sequence: TGTGCCAGCAGCGTAGCAAGCGTTGGAACCTCAGATACGCAGTATTTT. This gives the protein CASSVASVGTSDTQYF.

V usage is TRBV5-1 and J usage is TRBJ2-3; TRBD2 aligns across 7 bases. From germline, CDR1 is SGHRS and CDR2 YFSETQ. The CDR3 length is 15 residues. The trim removed 4 bases at V and 2 bases at J, leaving 7 bases unmatched. CDR3 in amino acids: CASSIAGDVTDTQYF. CDR3 nucleotides: TGCGCCAGCAGCATTGCGGGGGACGTCACAGATACGCAGTATTTT.

The chain uses TRBV13 and TRBJ1-1; possible D gene TRBD1, 5 bases. The CDR3 totals 13 residues. V was shortened by 1 base and J by 5 bases, with 8 bases between the two germline ends. CDR1 is PRHDT and CDR2 is FYEKMQ in the germline V gene (reference sequence). Written as DNA, the CDR3 is TGTGCCAGCAGCTTAGAGGAGGGGACTGAAGCTTTCTTT. Its translation is CASSLEEGTEAFF.

The gene calls are TRBV6-5 and TRBJ2-3, with D maybe TRBD2 (5 bases). The CDR3 is made up of 15 amino acids. V gave up 0 bases and J gave up 5 bases, with 12 bases separating them. Germline lookup yields CDR1 MNHEY and CDR2 SVGAGI. As DNA, the CDR3 is TGTGCCAGCAGTTACTCGTGGGGAGAGGGAGATACGCAGTATTTT. Translation gives CASSYSWGEGDTQYF.

The V gene is TRBV4-1, the J gene TRBJ2-5, with 10 positions matching TRBD1. CDR1 is MGHRA and CDR2 is YSYEKL in the germline V gene. With V trimmed by 0 bases and J by 5 bases, 6 bases remained unmatched. There are 16 residues in the CDR3. The CDR3 region has the DNA TGCGCCAGCAGCCAAGACCCGACAGGGGGCAGGGAGACCCAGTACTTC. Translated: CASSQDPTGGRETQYF.

In DNA form, the CDR3 reads TGTGCCAGCAGACCAGGACAGGACTTTTCACCCCTCCACTTT. Its translation: CASRPGQDFSPLHF. The chain links TRBV5-4 to TRBJ1-6; the match to TRBD1 covers 7 bases. This CDR3 has 14 residues. Germline values: CDR1 SGHNT, CDR2 YYREEE (reference sequence). J was trimmed by 9 bases and V by 5 bases; bases with no gene match: 8.